The T cell receptor beta chain under discussion was sequenced for a study of T cell clones after liver transplantation. Study context: TCRbeta sequencing after a pre-transplant mixed lymphocyte reaction identified graft-donor-reactive clones, later tracked in post-transplant blood. Graft-donor-reactive sequences were compared with third-party-reactive TCRbeta sequences from pre-transplant mixed lymphocyte reactions. Draws occurred before transplant, before withdrawal, and after complete or failed withdrawal. Findings and caveats of the study: Small, mixed patient groups and varying post-transplant times limit these conclusions.

Comment on this clone: Its antigen is currently unknown.

Clones were read by immunoSEQ multiplex PCR, and TCRdb kept only the in-frame ones, dropping some. This sample carries 98,000 or so clones, approximately 78% of them seen once, and the ten largest clones take 0.8% to 1%. The length of the CDR3 is 16 residues. Germline lookup yields CDR1 SGHRS and CDR2 YFSETQ. V lost 4 bases and J lost 0, with 15 bases in between. Source: CD4+ T cells from blood, taken before liver transplant. The chain has TRBV5-1 and TRBJ2-3; TRBD2 might be the D (5 bases). The clonotype originates from a human donor who received a liver transplant. The DNA of the CDR3 is TGCGCCAGCAGCCTTGGTATTAGCGCCAGCACAGATACGCAGTATTTT. It specifies CASSLGISASTDTQYF.